This T cell receptor beta chain was sequenced for a study of blood T cell repertoires in COVID-19. Across the study: COVID-19 samples from acute and convalescent phases originated in the United States, Italy and Spain. PBMCs, B-cell-depleted T cells, or T cells provided the cDNA or gDNA that made up the material.

Original processing methods: Amplification of reference gene primers was used by the study to estimate nucleated cell counts. Libraries were prepared by immunoSEQ multiplex PCR; TCRdb keeps only in-frame clonotypes and omits some of them. The V and J calls and the clone size are those of that table, but D and trimming were determined from the DNA. The repertoire holds 100,000 or so clones, with approximately 82% as singletons. Germline trimming cut 10 bases from V and 5 bases from J; bases unmatched to any gene: 14. The CDR3 has 15 amino acids. The germline CDR1 and CDR2 sequences are ENHRY and SYGVKD.

The sample consisted of peripheral blood. The chain combines TRBV10-3 with TRBJ2-1; TRBD2 matches 7 bases. The receptor was derived from an elderly woman with acute or convalescent COVID-19. The CDR3, as DNA: TGTGCCACCAGGCGGGCGGGAGATTCCAACAATGAGCAGTTCTTC. It encodes CATRRAGDSNNEQFF.